Listed here are 3 T cell receptor beta chains from one sample, sequenced in a study of prognosis after radiotherapy for stage I lung cancer (dated by TCRdb to the early 2020s). The sample was run on an Illumina HiSeq 3000. Two rounds of multiplex PCR on genomic DNA were used to amplify the TCR beta CDR3 region. In the first PCR round, primers specific to each TRBV and TRBJ gene were used, and the primer sequences were filed in Chinese patent CN105087789A. The public reads were reanalyzed by TCRdb: fastp trimming at Q25, MiXCR alignment, in-frame beta chains only. Rows matching on CDR3 protein sequence are summarized as one entry with the most common DNA and genes. A total of 45,000 to 60,000 distinct CDR3 sequences appear in this sample, less than 35% of them only once. Clones ranked in the top ten supply about 9.2% of the sample. The input for sequencing was PBMCs, taken before or after stereotactic body radiation therapy (not recorded which). The receptors shown here come from a donor aged 50 or older with non-small cell lung cancer.

In regard to this clonotype: The conserved phenylalanine or tryptophan is not found at the CDR3 terminus, so this likely reflects a read error. The V gene is TRBV7-9, the J gene TRBJ1-2; unclear D gene. V was pared by 7 bases and J by 4 bases, with 16 bases between. Per the germline V gene, CDR1 is SEHNR and CDR2 is FQNEAQ (reference sequence). The CDR3 loop spans 14 amino acids. The CDR3 DNA is TGTGCCAGCACAGTCCGGGAAGGAGCCTATGGCTACACCTTG. Translated: CASTVREGAYGYTL.

The sample holds many counts of this clonotype. The J gene is TRBJ1-1, the V gene TRBV12-3 or TRBV12-4; D unresolved. CDR3 length: 10 residues. Trimming took 8 bases from V and 10 from J, leaving 11 bases between them. CDR3: CASSGVGAFF. DNA for the CDR3: TGTGCCAGCTCTGGGGTAGGAGCTTTCTTT.

This clonotype came up many times. The rearrangement uses TRBV10-3 and TRBJ2-7, with D perhaps TRBD2 (5 bases). Per germline, CDR1 ENHRY and CDR2 SYGVKD. This CDR3 is 15 amino acids long. V lost 4 bases and J lost 2, with 15 bases in between. In DNA form, the CDR3 reads TGTGCCATCAGTGGCCCTAGTCGGGGAACCTACGAGCAGTACTTC. The encoded protein is CAISGPSRGTYEQYF.